The 29 T cell receptor beta chains below all came from one sample that was sequenced in a study of control samples from healthy donors and cancer patients. This table comes from immunoSEQ multiplex PCR, and its TCRdb copy is limited to in-frame clones, with some not included. The table lists about 160,000 clones, about 94% of them singletons. Sample: blood. Source of these receptors: a woman in her thirties or forties in good health.

The chain links TRBV5-1 to TRBJ1-2; D call uncertain. This CDR3 comprises 13 residues. V lost 3 bases to trimming and J lost 6 bases, with 12 bases between them. Per germline, CDR1 SGHRS and CDR2 YFSETQ. The chain's CDR3 is CASSYGSGDGYTF. The CDR3 DNA follows: TGCGCCAGCAGCTACGGCTCTGGGGATGGCTACACCTTC.

CDR3 bases: TGTGCCAGCAGAGTACCCGGGACAGGGCAGAACAATGAGCAGTTCTTC. Its translation is CASRVPGTGQNNEQFF. The chain recombines TRBV21-1 with TRBJ2-1; the table's D gene call, TRBD1, was not cross checked with the DNA. TRBV21-1 is a known pseudogene. CDR3 length equals 16 residues.

The rearrangement joins TRBV30 to TRBJ1-2; tentative D call: TRBD1 (6 bases). CDR1 and CDR2 (germline): GTSNPN, SVGIG (reference sequence). Between the trimmed V and J ends, which lost 5 bases and 0 bases, there was a span of 10 bases. This CDR3 comprises 13 residues. The CDR3 nucleotides read TGTGCCTGGTCGGGGGGCTCTAACTATGGCTACACCTTC. It specifies CAWSGGSNYGYTF.

This chain connects TRBV6-4 to TRBJ2-6, with TRBD1 matching over 9 bases. The V segment lost 5 bases and the J segment 1 base; nucleotides outside the gene matches: 6. This CDR3 has 17 residues. Per germline, CDR1 MRHNA and CDR2 SNTAGT. CDR3 in DNA: TGTGCCAGCAGTCCCGGGACAGGGTATTCTGGGGCCAACGTCCTGACTTTC. Translation gives CASSPGTGYSGANVLTF.

Points on this clone: Other DNA sequences in the same sample also yield this CDR3. The chain is built from TRBV5-4 and TRBJ2-5, with 7 bases fitting TRBD2. Losses at the gene ends were 5 bases for V and 0 bases for J; bases not matched to a gene: 7. This CDR3 comprises 15 residues. Germline CDR1 and CDR2: SGHNT and YYREEE (reference sequence). The CDR3 is CASRSSGGNQETQYF. The CDR3 DNA sequence: TGTGCCAGCAGATCTAGCGGCGGCAACCAAGAGACCCAGTACTTC.

This chain connects TRBV19 to TRBJ2-5; D is ambiguous. The CDR3 has 15 residues. V gave up 3 bases and J gave up 2 bases, with 13 bases separating them. CDR1 is LNHDA, CDR2 SQIVND, per germline (reference sequence). In DNA, the CDR3 is TGTGCCAGTAGTATCTGGTTGGCAGAACAAGAGACCCAGTACTTC. Amino acid sequence: CASSIWLAEQETQYF.

The chain is built from TRBV6-5 and TRBJ1-1; D not resolved. Germline V gives CDR1 MNHEY, CDR2 SVGAGI. The CDR3 totals 16 residues. Trimming took 0 bases from V and 4 from J, leaving 15 bases between them. The CDR3 loop reads CASSYSFEYTATEAFF. The CDR3, as DNA: TGTGCCAGCAGTTACTCATTTGAGTACACCGCCACTGAAGCTTTCTTT.

This chain uses TRBV3-1 (or the pseudogene TRBV3-2) with TRBJ2-1; D is ambiguous. Germline V gene data show CDR1 as LGHDT and CDR2 as YNNKEL (reference sequence). CDR3 length: 10 residues. V was cut by 4 bases and J by 10 bases, with 5 bases left in between. The CDR3 DNA sequence: TGTGCCAGCAGCCGCGAAGAGCAGTTCTTC. It is translated as CASSREEQFF.

This sequence joins TRBV12-5 and TRBJ2-3, with D hard to call. Germline V gene sequence: CDR1 LGHNT, CDR2 FRNRAP. Trimming stripped 3 bases from V and 4 bases from J, with 8 bases between. The CDR3 runs to 13 residues. Here the CDR3 reads CASGFGTADTQYF. CDR3 in DNA: TGTGCTAGTGGTTTTGGTACAGCAGATACGCAGTATTTT. Complete variable domain (other parts from reference TRBV12-5 and TRBJ2-3): DARVTQTPRHKVTEMGQEVTMRCQPILGHNTVFWYRQTMMQGLELLAYFRNRAPLDDSGMPKDRFSAEMPDATLATLKIQPSEPRDSAVYFCASGFGTADTQYFGPGTRLTVL.

The chain employs TRBV2 and TRBJ1-3; 7 nucleotides line up with TRBD1. Germline assignment: CDR1 SNHLY and CDR2 FYNNEI. This CDR3 is built from 15 residues. Trimming cost V 6 bases and J 4 bases; bases outside gene matches: 9. CDR3 loop: CASRRDSLPGNTIYF. CDR3 nucleotide sequence: TGTGCCAGCAGACGGGACAGCTTACCCGGAAACACCATATATTTT.

This clone was counted a single time. The V gene is TRBV7-7, the J gene TRBJ2-1, with 12 bases identical to TRBD1. The CDR3 sequence is 17 residues long. The V and J ends lost 2 bases and 8 bases, in that order; junction bases with no gene match: 10. Germline CDR1 and CDR2: SSHAT and FNYEAQ (reference sequence). The chain's CDR3 is CASSLFKGTGGEDEQFF. CDR3 DNA: TGTGCCAGCAGCTTATTCAAGGGGACAGGGGGCGAGGATGAGCAGTTCTTC.

This chain joins TRBV7-9 and TRBJ2-3, with 7 bases that match TRBD2. Germline-derived CDR1 and CDR2 are SEHNR and FQNEAQ (reference sequence). The CDR3 runs to 14 residues. Losses at the gene ends were 5 bases for V and 4 bases for J; bases not matched to a gene: 6. The CDR3 DNA reads as TGTGCCAGCAGCCCAGAGACTAGCCCAGATACGCAGTATTTT. Translating gives CASSPETSPDTQYF.

The gene calls are TRBV15 and TRBJ1-2; a weak D match, TRBD1 (6 bases). Trimming left V 3 bases short and J 6 bases short, with 17 bases between. CDR1 LNHNV and CDR2 YYDKDF come from the germline V gene (reference sequence). The CDR3 contains 15 residues. CDR3: CATSRHSPQGHGYTF. The CDR3 region has the DNA TGTGCCACCAGCAGGCACTCCCCACAGGGACATGGCTACACCTTC.

V and J are TRBV5-6 and TRBJ1-4; no firm D call. V lost 4 bases to trimming and J lost 8 bases, with 15 bases between them. The CDR3 extends over 14 amino acids. Germline loops: CDR1 SGHDT, CDR2 YYEEEE. In DNA form, the CDR3 reads TGTGCCAGCAGCATCCGGATCCACGGCGAAAAACTGTTTTTT. Encoded protein: CASSIRIHGEKLFF.

In its sample, this clone was seen once. V gene TRBV5-1 combines with J gene TRBJ2-7; 9 nucleotides line up with TRBD1. CDR1 and CDR2 from the germline V gene are SGHRS and YFSETQ. This CDR3 is 14 amino acids long. V lost 0 bases and J lost 5; bases outside the gene matches: 3. In nucleotides, the CDR3 is TGCGCCAGCAGCTTGGAGGGACAGGGCAACGAGCAGTACTTC. It yields the protein CASSLEGQGNEQYF.

The CDR3 loop reads CASSLETQKGETQYF. The CDR3 DNA reads as TGTGCCAGCAGCTTGGAAACCCAAAAAGGGGAGACCCAGTACTTC. This chain connects TRBV5-4 to TRBJ2-5; no definite D call. The germline V gene encodes CDR1 SGHNT and CDR2 YYREEE (reference sequence). The CDR3 is made up of 15 amino acids. Trimming stripped 0 bases from V and 5 bases from J, with 14 bases between.

The V and J genes are TRBV7-3 and TRBJ1-1; no clear D. This CDR3 contains 16 residues. The germline V gene has CDR1 SGHTA and CDR2 FQGTGA. The ends were cut back, 6 bases at V and 4 bases at J, with 21 bases in the middle. The CDR3, as DNA: TGTGCCAGCAGTTCCTTTCCCCCGGGCGTTGGCACTGAAGCTTTCTTT. Encoded protein: CASSSFPPGVGTEAFF.

The gene calls are TRBV3-1 (or the pseudogene TRBV3-2) and TRBJ1-2, with no clear D. Germline CDR1 reads LGHDT; CDR2 reads YNNKEL (reference sequence). The CDR3 loop spans 13 amino acids. V was trimmed by 4 bases and J by 4 bases, leaving 10 bases between them. The CDR3: CASSLGSSYGYTF. CDR3 in DNA: TGTGCCAGCAGCCTGGGGAGTAGCTATGGCTACACCTTC.

The chain uses TRBV6-2 or TRBV6-3 and TRBJ1-1; D gene ambiguous. Germline V gene data show CDR1 as MNHEY and CDR2 as SVGEGT. The CDR3 consists of 12 residues. Trimming removed 0 bases from V and 11 bases from J, with 10 bases in between. The DNA of the CDR3 is TGTGCCAGCAGTTACTCGAGGGTGGAGGCTTTCTTT. It yields the protein CASSYSRVEAFF.

J is TRBJ1-2 and V is TRBV2; tentatively, D is TRBD1 (5 bases). The CDR3 totals 14 residues. Germline loops: CDR1 SNHLY, CDR2 FYNNEI. V shed 2 bases and J shed 3 bases, with 10 bases lying between them. The CDR3 DNA reads TGTGCCAGCAGTGAAATGGGGACGGACTATGGCTACACCTTC. Protein: CASSEMGTDYGYTF.

J is TRBJ2-7 and V is TRBV7-9; 10 positions match TRBD1. CDR1 and CDR2 from the germline V gene are SEHNR and FQNEAQ (reference sequence). This CDR3 comprises 16 residues. V shed 2 bases and J 2 bases; nucleotides not matched to a gene: 6. In DNA, the CDR3 is TGTGCCAGCAGCTTAAGGCGGGACAGGGGACCCTACGAGCAGTACTTC. This codes for CASSLRRDRGPYEQYF. Together with reference TRBV7-9 and TRBJ2-7, the CDR3 gives the full variable domain: DTGVSQNPRHKITKRGQNVTFRCDPISEHNRLYWYRQTLGQGPEFLTYFQNEAQLEKSRLLSDRFSAERPKGSFSTLEIQRTEQGDSAMYLCASSLRRDRGPYEQYFGPGTRLTVT.

The rearrangement links TRBV19 to TRBJ2-2; no clear D. CDR3 length: 14 amino acids. Trimming pared 1 base from V and 5 bases from J, leaving 8 bases between. Germline V lookup: CDR1 LNHDA, CDR2 SQIVND (reference sequence). CDR3 protein: CASSIVFQTGELFF. The CDR3 DNA reads as TGTGCCAGTAGTATAGTTTTTCAGACCGGGGAGCTGTTTTTT.

The chain couples TRBV29-1 to TRBJ1-5; the D gene is possibly TRBD1 (5 bases). This CDR3 has 13 residues. Deletions cut 3 bases from V and 3 bases from J, with 9 bases between. CDR1 is SQVTM, CDR2 ANQGSEA, per germline. The CDR3: CSVEAGINQPQHF. The CDR3 DNA reads TGCAGCGTTGAGGCAGGGATCAATCAGCCCCAGCATTTT.

V gene TRBV9 combines with J gene TRBJ2-1, with a weak D call TRBD2 (7 bases). Per the germline V gene, CDR1 is SGDLS and CDR2 is YYNGEE. The V end was cut by 3 bases, the J end by 7 bases, with 17 bases between. The CDR3 runs 15 residues. The CDR3 DNA is TGTGCCAGCAGCGCGAGGGGGGGGCCTTCGAATGAGCAGTTCTTC. Protein sequence: CASSARGGPSNEQFF.

The CDR3 is CASSFTGTGNTEAFF. CDR3 coding DNA: TGTGCCAGCAGCTTTACAGGGACCGGGAACACTGAAGCTTTCTTT. The chain combines TRBV11-2 with TRBJ1-1; tentatively, D is TRBD1 (6 bases). The CDR3 is made up of 15 amino acids. Germline CDR1 reads SGHAT; CDR2 reads FQNNGV. The germline V and J ends were trimmed by 3 bases and 1 base, with 12 bases remaining between them.

V is TRBV7-2 and J is TRBJ1-6; no clear D gene. Looked up from germline, CDR1 is SGHTA and CDR2 is FQGNSA. V lost 3 bases and J 7 bases, leaving 13 bases between the germline ends. CDR3 length: 15 amino acids. In DNA form, the CDR3 reads TGTGCCAGCAGCTTGGAGGGTTTTCGGAATTCACCCCTCCACTTT. Residues: CASSLEGFRNSPLHF.

This clone occurred a few times. The V call is TRBV3-1 (or the pseudogene TRBV3-2), the J call TRBJ2-7, with TRBD2 identical over 7 bases. This CDR3 contains 13 residues. The ends lost 6 bases at V and 4 bases at J; junction bases unmatched: 6. Germline V lookup: CDR1 LGHDT, CDR2 YNNKEL (reference sequence). CDR3 protein: CASSLSGTYEQYF. In nucleotides, the CDR3 is TGTGCCAGCAGTTTAAGCGGGACTTACGAGCAGTACTTC.

V is TRBV6-2 or TRBV6-3 and J is TRBJ1-4, with D perhaps TRBD1 (6 bases). Germline V gene sequence: CDR1 MNHEY, CDR2 SVGEGT. CDR3 length: 11 residues. Trimming stripped 6 bases from V and 14 bases from J, with 13 bases between. Here the CDR3 reads CASSSGTNLFF. CDR3 DNA sequence: TGTGCCAGCAGCTCCGGGACAAACCTGTTTTTT.

This clone was seen just once. This rearrangement joins TRBV13 to TRBJ1-2; the D is unclear. The germline V and J ends were trimmed by 1 base and 8 bases, with 8 bases remaining between them. The CDR3 spans 12 residues. The germline V gene encodes CDR1 PRHDT and CDR2 FYEKMQ (reference sequence). In nucleotides, the CDR3 is TGTGCCAGCAGCTTAGTCCGGGAGGGCTACACCTTC. Translated: CASSLVREGYTF.